The rows below give T cell receptor beta chains drawn from one sample of a study of shared clonotypes between healthy human individuals. Libraries were prepared by immunoSEQ multiplex PCR; TCRdb keeps only in-frame clonotypes and omits some of them. The profile shows 2 million to 2.5 million clones, about 95% of them singletons. Sequences were obtained from naive CD8+ T cells sorted from blood. Receptor source: a man in his late teens or twenties in good health. Each CDR3 is given with its conserved first and last residue. A D gene is named only where the DNA matches it firmly. Part of the rows lack a size; the others show once, few, many or a class for expanded clones.

15	NA	NA	TRBV18	TRBJ2-7	CASSPPGTPTYEQYF	TGTGCCAGCTCACCACCCGGGACTCCTACCTACGAGCAGTACTTC
10	NA	NA	TRBV6-4	TRBJ1-5	CASLTPAQHF	TGTGCCAGTTTAACACCTGCCCAGCATTTT
18	NA	NA	TRBV7-8	TRBJ1-6	CASSLAGAGMAPNSPLHF	TGTGCCAGCAGCTTAGCGGGGGCGGGTATGGCCCCTAATTCACCCCTCCACTTT
15	NA	NA	TRBV5-1	TRBJ2-7	CAPNPGLFESYEQYF	TGCGCCCCAAACCCTGGACTCTTCGAGTCCTACGAGCAGTACTTC
16	NA	NA	TRBV5-1	TRBJ2-5	CASSRRDSVYQETQYF	TGCGCCAGCAGTCGGCGGGACAGCGTCTACCAAGAGACCCAGTACTTC
14	NA	NA	TRBV27	TRBJ1-5	CASSPGGAGQPQHF	TGTGCCAGCAGCCCTGGAGGGGCCGGCCAGCCCCAGCATTTT
13	NA	NA	TRBV5-1	TRBJ2-7	CASSLEIDYEQYF	TGCGCCAGCAGCTTGGAGATAGACTACGAGCAGTACTTC
12	NA	NA	TRBV7-9	TRBJ1-2	CASSVRIGGYTF	TGTGCCAGCAGCGTTAGAATTGGAGGCTACACCTTC
12	NA	NA	TRBV9	TRBJ2-7	CASSVVGGEQYF	TGTGCCAGCAGCGTAGTCGGCGGCGAGCAGTACTTC
14	NA	NA	TRBV11-3	TRBJ2-1	CASSPRYPGSEQFF	TGTGCCAGCAGCCCCCGGTACCCTGGGAGTGAGCAGTTCTTC
17	TRBD2	NA	TRBV5-1	TRBJ2-7	CASSPGGLAGPSYEQYF	TGCGCCAGCAGCCCGGGGGGACTAGCGGGCCCCTCCTACGAGCAGTACTTC
13	NA	NA	TRBV29-1	TRBJ2-1	CSVSLAGQDEQFF	TGCAGCGTCTCTCTAGCGGGACAGGATGAGCAGTTCTTC
15	TRBD2	NA	TRBV27	TRBJ2-7	CASRFSGGGLYEQYF	TGTGCCAGCAGATTTAGCGGGGGAGGTCTCTACGAGCAGTACTTC
14	NA	NA	TRBV9	TRBJ2-7	CASSPGGSHYEQYF	TGTGCCAGCAGCCCTGGGGGGAGCCACTACGAGCAGTACTTC
14	NA	NA	TRBV7-9	TRBJ2-3	CASSLPREPNTQYF	TGTGCCAGCAGCCTACCTCGGGAACCGAATACGCAGTATTTT
15	TRBD1	NA	TRBV4-1	TRBJ2-7	CASSQKTDRAGEQYF	TGCGCCAGCAGCCAAAAGACGGACAGGGCAGGCGAGCAGTACTTC
15	TRBD1	once	TRBV19	TRBJ2-7	CASSIGTGLSYEQYF	TGTGCCAGTAGTATCGGGACAGGCCTCTCCTACGAGCAGTACTTC
15	TRBD2	NA	TRBV13	TRBJ2-1	CASSPRLAVYNEQFF	TGTGCCAGCAGCCCACGACTAGCGGTGTACAATGAGCAGTTCTTC
17	TRBD2	NA	TRBV27	TRBJ2-3	CASSGSTSGASTDTQYF	TGTGCCAGCAGTGGTTCGACTAGCGGAGCTAGCACAGATACGCAGTATTTT
15	TRBD2	NA	TRBV19	TRBJ2-1	CASSIVSGVNNEQFF	TGTGCCAGTAGTATCGTGAGCGGGGTAAACAATGAGCAGTTCTTC
16	NA	NA	TRBV5-1	TRBJ2-1	CASSDRASDSYNEQFF	TGCGCCAGCAGCGACCGGGCCAGCGACTCCTACAATGAGCAGTTCTTC
16	NA	NA	TRBV27	TRBJ1-6	CASSPSWGEYNSPLHF	TGTGCCAGCAGCCCGTCGTGGGGCGAGTATAATTCACCCCTCCACTTT
15	TRBD1	NA	TRBV18	TRBJ1-1	CASSPSGTEGTEAFF	TGTGCCAGCTCACCTTCCGGGACAGAAGGCACTGAAGCTTTCTTT
14	TRBD1	once	TRBV9	TRBJ2-3	CASSDRGYIDTQYF	TGTGCCAGCAGCGACAGGGGTTATATAGATACGCAGTATTTT
14	TRBD2	NA	TRBV2	TRBJ2-7	CASSEEGGSYEQYF	TGTGCCAGCAGTGAGGAGGGCGGGAGCTACGAGCAGTACTTC
12	NA	NA	TRBV11-1	TRBJ2-1	CASSLLGPEQFF	TGTGCCAGCAGCTTACTGGGCCCTGAGCAGTTCTTC